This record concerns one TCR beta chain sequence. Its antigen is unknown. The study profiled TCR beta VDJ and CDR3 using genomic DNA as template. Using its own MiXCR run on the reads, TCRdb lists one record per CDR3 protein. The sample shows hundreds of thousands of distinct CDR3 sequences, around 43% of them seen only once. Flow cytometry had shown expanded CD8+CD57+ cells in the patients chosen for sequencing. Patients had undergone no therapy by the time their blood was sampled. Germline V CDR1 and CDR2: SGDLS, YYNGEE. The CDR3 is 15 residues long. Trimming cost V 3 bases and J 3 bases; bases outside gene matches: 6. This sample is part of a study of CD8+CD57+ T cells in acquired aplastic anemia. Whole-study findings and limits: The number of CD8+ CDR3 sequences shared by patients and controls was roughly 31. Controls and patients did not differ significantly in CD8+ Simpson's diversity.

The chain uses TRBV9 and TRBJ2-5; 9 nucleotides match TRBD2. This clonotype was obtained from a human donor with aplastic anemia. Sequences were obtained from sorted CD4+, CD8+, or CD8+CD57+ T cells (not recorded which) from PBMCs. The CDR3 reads CASSGDSGGEETQYF. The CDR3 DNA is TGTGCCAGCAGCGGGGATAGCGGGGGAGAAGAGACCCAGTACTTC. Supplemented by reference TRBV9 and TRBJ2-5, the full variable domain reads DSGVTQTPKHLITATGQRVTLRCSPRSGDLSVYWYQQSLDQGLQFLIQYYNGEERAKGNILERFSAQQFPDLHSELNLSSLELGDSALYFCASSGDSGGEETQYFGPGTRLLVL.